The source of this TCR beta chain is a study of CD8 T cells in ankylosing spondylitis. V lost 5 bases and J lost 4, with 14 bases in between. Germline values: CDR1 SGHTA, CDR2 FQGNSA. The CDR3 totals 14 residues. From the 5' RACE reads, TCRdb called clonotypes with MiXCR, one entry per CDR3 protein. This sample has 210,000 or so distinct CDR3 sequences, with 8.2% found just once. There are many counts of this clonotype. Sequenced input: blood, either unsorted or a sorted T cell fraction (not recorded which). This TCR was sampled from a female donor with ankylosing spondylitis or in good health (not recorded which). V gene TRBV7-2 combines with J gene TRBJ1-2; no reliable D call. The CDR3 is CASSPERGGYGYTF. As DNA, the CDR3 is TGTGCCAGCAGCCCCGAAAGAGGAGGCTATGGCTACACCTTC.